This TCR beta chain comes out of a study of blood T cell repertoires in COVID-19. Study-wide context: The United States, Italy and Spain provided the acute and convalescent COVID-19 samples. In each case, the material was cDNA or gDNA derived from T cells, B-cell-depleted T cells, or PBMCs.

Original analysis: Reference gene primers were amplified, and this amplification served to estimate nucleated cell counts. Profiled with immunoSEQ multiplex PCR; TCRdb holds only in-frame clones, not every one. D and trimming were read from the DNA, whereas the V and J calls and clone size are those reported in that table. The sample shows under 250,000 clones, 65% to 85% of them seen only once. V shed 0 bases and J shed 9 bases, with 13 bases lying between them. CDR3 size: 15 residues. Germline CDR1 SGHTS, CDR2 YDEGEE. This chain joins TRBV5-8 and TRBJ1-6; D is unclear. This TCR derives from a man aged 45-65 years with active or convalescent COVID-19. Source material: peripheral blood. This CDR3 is CASSLATRVGSPLHF. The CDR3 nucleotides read TGTGCCAGCAGCTTGGCGACACGCGTCGGTTCACCCCTCCACTTT.